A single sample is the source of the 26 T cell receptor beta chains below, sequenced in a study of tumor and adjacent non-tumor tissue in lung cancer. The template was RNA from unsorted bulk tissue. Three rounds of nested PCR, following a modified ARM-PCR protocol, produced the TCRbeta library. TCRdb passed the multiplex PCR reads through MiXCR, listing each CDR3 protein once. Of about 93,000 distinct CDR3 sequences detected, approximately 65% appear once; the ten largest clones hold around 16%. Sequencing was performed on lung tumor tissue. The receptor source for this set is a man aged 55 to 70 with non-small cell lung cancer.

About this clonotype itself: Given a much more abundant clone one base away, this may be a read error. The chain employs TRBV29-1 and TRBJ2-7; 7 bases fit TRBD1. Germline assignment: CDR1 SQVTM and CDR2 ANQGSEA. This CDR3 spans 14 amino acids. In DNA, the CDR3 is TGCAGCGTTGAGGCCGGGACAGCCTCCTACGAGCAGCACTTC. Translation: CSVEAGTASYEQHF.

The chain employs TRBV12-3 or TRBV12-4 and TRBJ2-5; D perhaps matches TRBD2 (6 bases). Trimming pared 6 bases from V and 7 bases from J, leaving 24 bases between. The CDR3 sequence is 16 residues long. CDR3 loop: CASSLLSGRAEGTQYF. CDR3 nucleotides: TGTGCCAGCAGCCTTTTAAGCGGAAGGGCGGAGGGGACCCAGTACTTC.

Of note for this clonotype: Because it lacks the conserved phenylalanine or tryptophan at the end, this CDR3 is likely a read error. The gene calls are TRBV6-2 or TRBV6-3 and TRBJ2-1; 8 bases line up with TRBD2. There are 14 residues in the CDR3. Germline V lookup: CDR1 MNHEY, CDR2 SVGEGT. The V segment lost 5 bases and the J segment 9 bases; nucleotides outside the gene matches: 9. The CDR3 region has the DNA TGTGCCAGCAGTCCCTCCGGGACTAGAGTTGAGCAGTTCTTG. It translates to CASSPSGTRVEQFL.

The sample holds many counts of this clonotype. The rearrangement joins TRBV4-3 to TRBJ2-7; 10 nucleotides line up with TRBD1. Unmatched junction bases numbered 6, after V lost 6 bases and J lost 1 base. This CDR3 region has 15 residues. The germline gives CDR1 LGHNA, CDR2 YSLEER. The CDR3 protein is CASRSDRGGSYEQYF. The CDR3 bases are TGCGCCAGCAGATCGGACAGGGGGGGTTCCTACGAGCAGTACTTC.

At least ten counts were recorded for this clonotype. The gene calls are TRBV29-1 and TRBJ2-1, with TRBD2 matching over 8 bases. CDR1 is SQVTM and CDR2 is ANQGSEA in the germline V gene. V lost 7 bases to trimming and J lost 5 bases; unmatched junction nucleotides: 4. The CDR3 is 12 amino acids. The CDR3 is CSAGLVDNEQFF. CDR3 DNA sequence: TGCAGCGCGGGACTAGTGGACAATGAGCAGTTCTTC.

The CDR3 nucleotides are TGTGCCAGCAATCCGGTGTCAGGAGACTATCTCTACACCTTC. It specifies CASNPVSGDYLYTF. This chain uses TRBV6-6 with TRBJ1-2; D is ambiguous. This CDR3 contains 14 residues. Trimming cost V 7 bases and J 10 bases, with 22 bases left between them. CDR1 is MNHNY, CDR2 SVGAGI, per germline (reference sequence).

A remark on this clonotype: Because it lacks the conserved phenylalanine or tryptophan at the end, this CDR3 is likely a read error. CDR3: CTSSLRSTSGGYEQFL. DNA of the CDR3: TGTACCAGCAGCCTTCGCTCGACTAGTGGGGGATATGAGCAGTTCCTC. The chain uses TRBV11-1 and TRBJ2-1; the D gene is possibly TRBD2 (6 bases). The CDR3 contains 16 residues. The V gene's germline CDR1 is SGHAT and CDR2 FQDESV (reference sequence).

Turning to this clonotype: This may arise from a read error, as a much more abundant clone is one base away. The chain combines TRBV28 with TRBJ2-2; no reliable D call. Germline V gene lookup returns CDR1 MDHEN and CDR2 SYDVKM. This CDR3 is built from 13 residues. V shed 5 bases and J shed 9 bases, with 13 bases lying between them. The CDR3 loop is CASSVAYSRELFF. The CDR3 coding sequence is TGTGCCAGCAGTGTAGCCTACTCCAGGGAGCTGTTTTTT.

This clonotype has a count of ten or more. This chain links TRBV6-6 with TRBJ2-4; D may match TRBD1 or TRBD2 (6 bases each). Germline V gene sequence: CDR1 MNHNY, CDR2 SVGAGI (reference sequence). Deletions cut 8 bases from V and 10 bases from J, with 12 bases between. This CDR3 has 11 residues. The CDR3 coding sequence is TGTGCCAGCTTCCAGGGGAGGATTCAGTACTTC. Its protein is CASFQGRIQYF.

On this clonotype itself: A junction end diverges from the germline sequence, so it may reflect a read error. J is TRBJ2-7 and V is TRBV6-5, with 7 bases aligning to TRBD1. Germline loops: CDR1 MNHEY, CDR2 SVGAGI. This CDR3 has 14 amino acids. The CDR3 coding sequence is TGTACCAGCAACGCGACAGGGACGGCCTACGAGCAGTACTTC. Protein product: CTSNATGTAYEQYF.

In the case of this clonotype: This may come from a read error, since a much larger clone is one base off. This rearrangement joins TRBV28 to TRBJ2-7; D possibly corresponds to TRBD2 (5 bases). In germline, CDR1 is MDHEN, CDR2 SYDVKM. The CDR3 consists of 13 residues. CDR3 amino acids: CVSSLGRVYEQYF. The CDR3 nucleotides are TGTGTCAGCAGTTTAGGGAGAGTATATGAGCAGTACTTC.

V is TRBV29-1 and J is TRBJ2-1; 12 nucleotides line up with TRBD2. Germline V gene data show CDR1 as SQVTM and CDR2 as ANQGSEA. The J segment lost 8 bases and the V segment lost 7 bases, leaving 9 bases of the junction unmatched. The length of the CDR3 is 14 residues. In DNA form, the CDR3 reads TGCAGCGCCTATCGACTAGCGGGAGCTTATGAGCAGTTCTTC. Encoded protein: CSAYRLAGAYEQFF.

CDR3 in amino acids: CASSQTGNNEKLFF. The CDR3 bases are TGTGCCAGCAGCCAGACAGGGAATAATGAAAAACTGTTTTTT. This chain links TRBV6-5 with TRBJ1-4; 7 positions agree with TRBD1. CDR1 is MNHEY, CDR2 SVGAGI, per germline. The J segment lost 4 bases and the V segment lost 6 bases, leaving 5 bases of the junction unmatched. The CDR3 has 14 residues.

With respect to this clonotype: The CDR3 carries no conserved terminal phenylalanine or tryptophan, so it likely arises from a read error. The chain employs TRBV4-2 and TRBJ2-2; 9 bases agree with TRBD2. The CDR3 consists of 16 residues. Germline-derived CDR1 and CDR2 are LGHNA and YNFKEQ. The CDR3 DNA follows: TGTGCCAACAGCCAAGATGGGAGCGGGGGGATCGGGGAGCTGTTTTCT. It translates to CANSQDGSGGIGELFS.

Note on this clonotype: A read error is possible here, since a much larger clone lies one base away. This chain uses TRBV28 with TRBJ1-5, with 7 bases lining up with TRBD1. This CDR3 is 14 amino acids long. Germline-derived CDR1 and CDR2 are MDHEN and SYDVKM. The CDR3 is CAIRQGGSNQLQHF. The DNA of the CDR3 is TGTGCCATCCGGCAGGGGGGCAGCAATCAGCTCCAGCATTTT.

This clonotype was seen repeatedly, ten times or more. DNA of the CDR3: TGTGCCAGCAGCTTTCGACAGGGGGCGCATAGCAATGAGCAGTTCTTC. It yields the protein CASSFRQGAHSNEQFF. The genes are TRBV7-9 and TRBJ2-1, with TRBD1 identical over 10 bases. V dropped 3 bases and J dropped 6; count of bases not matched to a gene: 8. This CDR3 has 16 residues. The germline gives CDR1 SEHNR, CDR2 FQNEAQ (reference sequence).

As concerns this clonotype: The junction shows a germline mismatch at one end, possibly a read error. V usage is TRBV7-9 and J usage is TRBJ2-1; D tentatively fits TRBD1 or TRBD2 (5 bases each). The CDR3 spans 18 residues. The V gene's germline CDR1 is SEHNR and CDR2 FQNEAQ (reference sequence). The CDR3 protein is CSSSLVGRGTPPYNEQFF. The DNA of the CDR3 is TGTTCCAGCAGCTTAGTGGGTAGAGGGACCCCCCCCTACAATGAGCAGTTCTTC.

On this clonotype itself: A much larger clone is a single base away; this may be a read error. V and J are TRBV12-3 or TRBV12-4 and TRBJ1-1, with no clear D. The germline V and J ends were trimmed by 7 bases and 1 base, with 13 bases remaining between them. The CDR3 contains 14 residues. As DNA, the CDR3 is TGTGCCAGCAATAGAAACGCAGCGAACACTGAAGCTTTCTTT. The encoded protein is CASNRNAANTEAFF.

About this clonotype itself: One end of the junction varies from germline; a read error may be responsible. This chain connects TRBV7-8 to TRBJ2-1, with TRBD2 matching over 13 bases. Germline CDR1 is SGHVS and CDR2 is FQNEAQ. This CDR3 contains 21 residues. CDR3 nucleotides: TGTGTCAGCAGCTTAGGATACCTGGGACTAGCGGGAAAGACCTCGGTGCATGAGCAGTTCTTC. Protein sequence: CVSSLGYLGLAGKTSVHEQFF.

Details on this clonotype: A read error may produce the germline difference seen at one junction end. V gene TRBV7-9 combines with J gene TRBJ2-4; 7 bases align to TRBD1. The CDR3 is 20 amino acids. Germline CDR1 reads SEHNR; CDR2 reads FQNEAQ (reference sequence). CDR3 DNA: TGTGCCAGCAGCTCCTGGGGGACAGTAGCCAGGCCCTTAGCCCAAAAAATTCAGTACTTC. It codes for CASSSWGTVARPLAQKIQYF. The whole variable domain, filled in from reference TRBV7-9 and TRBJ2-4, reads DTGVSQNPRHKITKRGQNVTFRCDPISEHNRLYWYRQTLGQGPEFLTYFQNEAQLEKSRLLSDRFSAERPKGSFSTLEIQRTEQGDSAMYLCASSSWGTVARPLAQKIQYFGAGTRLSVL.

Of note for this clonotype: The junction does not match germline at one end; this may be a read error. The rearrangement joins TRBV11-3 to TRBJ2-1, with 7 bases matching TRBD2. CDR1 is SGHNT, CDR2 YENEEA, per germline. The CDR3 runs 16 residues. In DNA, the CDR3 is TGTGCCAGCAGATTAGATCTGGGGCGGGGGTACAATGAGCAGTTCTTC. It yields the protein CASRLDLGRGYNEQFF. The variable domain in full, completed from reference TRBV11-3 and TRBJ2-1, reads EAGVVQSPRYKIIEKKQPVAFWCNPISGHNTLYWYLQNLGQGPELLIRYENEEAVDDSQLPKDRFSAERLKGVDSTLKIQPAELGDSAVYLCASRLDLGRGYNEQFFGPGTRLTVL.

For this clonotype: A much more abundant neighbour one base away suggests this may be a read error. The CDR3 DNA sequence: TGTGCCAACAGCTTGTTAGCGGGGGCCACAGATACGCAGTATTTT. Protein product: CANSLLAGATDTQYF. V usage is TRBV7-8 and J usage is TRBJ2-3; the match to TRBD2 covers 9 bases. The CDR3 length is 15 residues. Germline CDR1 is SGHVS and CDR2 is FQNEAQ. The full variable domain, with the rest looked up from reference TRBV7-8 and TRBJ2-3, is GAGVSQSPRYKVAKRGQDVALRCDPISGHVSLFWYQQALGQGPEFLTYFQNEAQLDKSGLPSDRFFAERPEGSVSTLKIQRTQQEDSAVYLCANSLLAGATDTQYFGPGTRLTVL.

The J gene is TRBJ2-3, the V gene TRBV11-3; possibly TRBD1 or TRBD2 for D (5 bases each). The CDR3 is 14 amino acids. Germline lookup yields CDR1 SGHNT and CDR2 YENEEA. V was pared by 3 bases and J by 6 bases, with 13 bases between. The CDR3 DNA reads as TGTGCCAGCAGCTTGGGGCTAGCTAGGGATACGCAGTATTTT. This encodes CASSLGLARDTQYF.

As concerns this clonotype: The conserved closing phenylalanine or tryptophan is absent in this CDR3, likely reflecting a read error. As DNA, the CDR3 is TGCGCCAGCAGTTTTTCCGCTCTGTTAGCTAACTATGGCTACACCTTA. It is translated as CASSFSALLANYGYTL. The chain recombines TRBV28 with TRBJ1-2; D remains unclear. Germline V gene sequence: CDR1 MDHEN, CDR2 SYDVKM. This CDR3 has 16 amino acids.

As DNA, the CDR3 is TGCGCCAGCAGCTCACGACAGGGGGGTCCCACAGATACGCAGTATTTT. Its translation is CASSSRQGGPTDTQYF. J is TRBJ2-3 and V is TRBV5-1, with 9 bases fitting TRBD1. The trim removed 3 bases at V and 2 bases at J, leaving 7 bases unmatched. The CDR3 covers 16 residues. Per germline, CDR1 SGHRS and CDR2 YFSETQ.

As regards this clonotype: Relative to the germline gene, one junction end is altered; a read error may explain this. CDR3 amino acids: CRVELNSYNEQFF. CDR3 in DNA: TGCAGAGTTGAACTAAACTCCTACAATGAGCAGTTCTTC. This chain connects TRBV29-1 to TRBJ2-1; no clear D gene. Germline CDR1 SQVTM, CDR2 ANQGSEA. CDR3 size: 13 residues.